One T cell receptor beta chain is described in this entry. Antigen unknown. The authors carried out high-throughput sequencing of TCR beta. They applied it to CD8+ and CD4+ T cells obtained from blood. The multiple sclerosis controls comprised treatment-naive patients whose relapsing-remitting disease was stable or active. TEMRA cells were FACS-enriched, unlike CD8+ and CD4+ T cells, which were negatively isolated. With random hexamers, roughly 0.45 to 1 ug RNA was reverse transcribed. TCRdb processed the immunoSEQ multiplex PCR reads anew with MiXCR; each CDR3 protein has one entry. The table records approximately 68,000 distinct CDR3 sequences, about 95% of them present only once. V lost 5 bases and J lost 3; bases outside the gene matches: 6. The germline V gene encodes CDR1 MNHEY and CDR2 SMNVEV (reference sequence). The CDR3 covers 14 residues. The record originates from a study of CD8 T cells in Susac syndrome. The study's findings and limits: As the study acknowledged, the number of individuals in its TCR sequencing and HLA analysis was relatively small.

The clonotype was recovered from a human donor with multiple sclerosis. V gene TRBV27 combines with J gene TRBJ2-5; TRBD1 agrees at 7 bases. Source material: CD8+ T cells from PBMCs. Written as DNA, the CDR3 is TGTGCCAGCAGTCTGAGGGACAGCAAAGAGACCCAGTACTTC. Translation gives CASSLRDSKETQYF.